The present T cell receptor (beta chain) was sequenced within a study of siplizumab effects on memory and regulatory T cells. Around 100,000 TCR templates per sample were assayed. Clones were read by immunoSEQ multiplex PCR, and TCRdb kept only the in-frame ones, dropping some. This sample has 50,000 to 60,000 clones, with 87% found just once. Regarding the study as a whole: Memory cells seemed less diverse than naive T cells, which seemed major alloresponse contributors. Confirmation was lacking for the suppressive function of proliferating Tregs derived from siplizumab cultures.

Notes on this clone: What it binds is not known.

Trimming cost V 3 bases and J 2 bases; bases outside gene matches: 4. The germline gives CDR1 SQVTM, CDR2 ANQGSEA. This CDR3 contains 14 residues. This TCR came from a human donor in good health. The rearrangement uses TRBV29-1 and TRBJ2-5; TRBD1 matches 9 bases. Sequencing was done on a sample of naive CD8+ T cells sorted from blood. As DNA, the CDR3 is TGCAGCGTTGACGGGACAGGGTGGCAAGAGACCCAGTACTTC. It encodes CSVDGTGWQETQYF.